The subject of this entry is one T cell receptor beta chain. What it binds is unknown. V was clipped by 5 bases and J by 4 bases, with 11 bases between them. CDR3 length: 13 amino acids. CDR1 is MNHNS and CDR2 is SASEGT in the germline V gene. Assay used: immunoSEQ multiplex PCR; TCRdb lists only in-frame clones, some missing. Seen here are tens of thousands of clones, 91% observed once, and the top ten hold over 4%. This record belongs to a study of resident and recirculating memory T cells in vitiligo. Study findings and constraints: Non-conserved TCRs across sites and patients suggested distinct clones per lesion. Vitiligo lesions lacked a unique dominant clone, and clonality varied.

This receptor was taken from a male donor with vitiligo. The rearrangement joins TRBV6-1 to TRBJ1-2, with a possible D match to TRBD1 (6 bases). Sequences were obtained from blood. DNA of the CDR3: TGTGCCAGCAGTCCCGACAGGAGCTATGGCTACACCTTC. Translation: CASSPDRSYGYTF.